This TCR beta chain was obtained from a study of blood T cells in healthy people across ages. General study findings and limits: Higher diversity, along with more naive CD4+ cells, distinguished long-lived donors from aged donors.

As for this clonotype: As yet, its antigen is unknown. The junction shows a germline mismatch at one end, possibly a read error.

A sample-barcoded 5' primer and a J-beta primer mix were used in a second PCR of about 7 to 12 cycles. TCRdb used MiXCR to reprocess the 5' RACE reads, holding one entry per CDR3 protein. This table has fewer than 800,000 distinct CDR3 sequences, under 25% appearing once. The sequenced sample was blood. This sequence originates from a man aged 65 to 85 in good health.

The CDR3: CAGSLGQGTAKNIQYF. The CDR3 bases are TGCGCCGGCAGCTTGGGACAGGGTACGGCCAAAAACATTCAGTACTTC. The chain employs TRBV5-1 and TRBJ2-4, with TRBD1 matching over 9 bases. Germline V gives CDR1 SGHRS, CDR2 YFSETQ. The length of the CDR3 is 16 residues.